This T cell receptor (beta chain) originates from a study of T cells in Graves' hyperthyroidism and ophthalmopathy. Broader study findings: Most clonotypes expanded in thyroid above 0.001 were likewise present in blood. The model predicted ophthalmopathy a median 6.5 months before onset.

Amplification yielded TCR beta CDR3 regions, with RNA transcripts as the source. TCR CDR3 regions were first amplified by RT-PCR with HTBI primers. TCRdb itself ran the multiplex PCR reads through MiXCR, one entry per CDR3 protein. The data hold about 520,000 distinct CDR3 sequences, with 20% observed a single time. Graves' hyperthyroidism was deemed stable absent ophthalmopathy progression within 18 months. The authors obtained PBMCs from over 8 ml of fresh peripheral blood. The germline CDR1 and CDR2 sequences are MDHEN and SYDVKM. V lost 7 bases and J lost 5; bases outside the gene matches: 14. The CDR3 is made up of 15 amino acids. The table lists this clonotype with many counts. What it recognizes is unknown.

Source material: blood. This receptor was taken from a young man with Graves' hyperthyroidism. V is TRBV28 and J is TRBJ2-7, with 7 bases that match TRBD1. CDR3 amino acids: CASKFFRTGLNEQYF. The CDR3, as DNA: TGTGCCAGCAAGTTTTTCCGGACAGGTTTGAACGAGCAGTACTTC.